This TCR beta chain was profiled in a study of CD4 T cells in relation to SARS-CoV-2 and coronaviruses. For this clone: Its specificity is unknown.

Germline-derived CDR1 and CDR2 are SGHTS and YDEGEE. The CDR3 spans 17 residues. Trimming removed 5 bases from V and 4 bases from J; junction bases left unmatched: 17. Clones were sequenced by immunoSEQ multiplex PCR, and TCRdb holds only the in-frame ones, with some missing. The sample includes just over 35,000 clones, 77% seen only once; the top ten take roughly 22%. The V gene is TRBV5-8, the J gene TRBJ2-7, with 8 bases lining up with TRBD1. The receptor was isolated from an adult with COVID-19. Sequenced material: memory CD4+ T cells from PBMCs, cultured in vitro. For the CDR3, the DNA is TGTGCCAGCAGGACCCGGGCAGGGGGCGCCAGTCAATACGAGCAGTACTTC. Translated: CASRTRAGGASQYEQYF.